The clone carrying this T cell receptor (beta chain) was recorded only once. Authors' processing steps: Estimation of nucleated cell counts relied on the amplification of reference gene primers. Using immunoSEQ multiplex PCR, the repertoire was profiled, and TCRdb retains in-frame clones only, with some absent. V and J calls and clone size are copied from that table; D and trimming were computed from the DNA. The sample lists 100,000 to 150,000 clones; 69% were seen once. The CDR3 has 13 amino acids. Germline CDR1 SGHVS, CDR2 FQNEAQ. Trimming took 0 bases from V and 7 from J, leaving 7 bases between them. The entry originates in a study of blood T cell repertoires in COVID-19. Across the study: The United States, Italy and Spain were the sources of the acute and convalescent COVID-19 samples. PBMCs, B-cell-depleted T cells, or T cells provided the cDNA or gDNA that made up the material.

Sequencing was performed on peripheral blood. The TCR was taken from a woman in her 70s with acute or convalescent COVID-19. The rearrangement uses TRBV7-8 and TRBJ2-4; D call uncertain. CDR3 sequence: CASSLATGNIQYF. In DNA, the CDR3 is TGTGCCAGCAGCTTAGCGACCGGGAACATTCAGTACTTC.